These 22 T cell receptor beta chains were all obtained from the same sample, sequenced in a study of blood T cell repertoires in COVID-19. TCRdb's copy holds only in-frame clones and misses some; the assay was immunoSEQ multiplex PCR. The data contain about 77,000 clones, approximately 80% of them singletons. What was sequenced was peripheral blood. These receptors came from a woman in her sixties or seventies with acute or convalescent COVID-19.

This clone was picked up a small number of times. The DNA for the CDR3 is TGTGCCAGCAGCAGCGGAGCGGGTCCCGCAGAGACCCAGTACTTC. Translation gives CASSSGAGPAETQYF. This rearrangement joins TRBV3-1 (or the pseudogene TRBV3-2) to TRBJ2-5, with D tentatively TRBD2 (6 bases). With 5 bases removed from V and 4 bases from J, the gap between germline ends came to 17 bases. Germline V lookup: CDR1 LGHDT, CDR2 YNNKEL (reference sequence). The CDR3 length is 15 residues.

The DNA of the CDR3 is TGTGCCATTCGGGAGGGGGCCTCCATCTCCTACGAGCAGTACTTC. It encodes CAIREGASISYEQYF. J is TRBJ2-7 and V is TRBV2; a weak D match, TRBD2 (8 bases). The germline V gene encodes CDR1 SNHLY and CDR2 FYNNEI. Trimming left V 10 bases short and J 0 bases short, with 19 bases between. This CDR3 spans 15 amino acids.

This chain joins TRBV19 and TRBJ2-5; the match to TRBD1 covers 7 bases. Germline values: CDR1 LNHDA, CDR2 SQIVND (reference sequence). With V trimmed by 5 bases and J by 4 bases, 10 bases remained unmatched. The CDR3 runs to 15 residues. DNA for the CDR3: TGTGCCAGTAGTTACCTGGGGGACAGCCCAGAGACCCAGTACTTC. Translated, it gives CASSYLGDSPETQYF. The whole variable domain, filled in from reference TRBV19 and TRBJ2-5, reads DGGITQSPKYLFRKEGQNVTLSCEQNLNHDAMYWYRQDPGQGLRLIYYSQIVNDFQKGDIAEGYSVSREKKESFPLTVTSAQKNPTAFYLCASSYLGDSPETQYFGPGTRLLVL.

V usage is TRBV7-2 and J usage is TRBJ1-5; tentatively, D is TRBD1 (6 bases). Per germline, CDR1 SGHTA and CDR2 FQGNSA. V gave up 4 bases and J gave up 3 bases, with 13 bases separating them. There are 15 residues in the CDR3. This CDR3 reads CASSSWGQVNQPQHF. CDR3 DNA: TGTGCCAGCAGCTCCTGGGGGCAGGTCAATCAGCCCCAGCATTTT.

V is TRBV6-6 and J is TRBJ1-5; perhaps TRBD1 as D (6 bases). The V gene lost 7 bases and the J gene lost 3 bases, with 13 bases spanning the gap. The CDR3 is made up of 14 amino acids. CDR1 MNHNY and CDR2 SVGAGI come from the germline V gene (reference sequence). CDR3 coding DNA: TGTGCCAGCACCAGCAACAGGGACAATCAGCCCCAGCATTTT. Translating gives CASTSNRDNQPQHF.

J is TRBJ1-2 and V is TRBV7-2; D gene ambiguous. CDR1 is SGHTA and CDR2 is FQGNSA in the germline V gene. Trimming took off 5 bases at V and 3 bases at J, with 10 bases between the two ends. This CDR3 is built from 13 residues. This chain's CDR3 is CASSPTSDYGYTF. The CDR3 DNA is TGTGCCAGCAGCCCCACCTCAGACTATGGCTACACCTTC.

The CDR3 DNA reads as TGCGCCAGCAGCCAACCGGGACAGATGCTCTTTGGCTACACCTTC. Residues: CASSQPGQMLFGYTF. The V gene is TRBV4-1, the J gene TRBJ1-2; TRBD1 matches at 7 bases. V shed 2 bases, J shed 7 bases, and the junction held 10 bases outside the gene matches. CDR1 and CDR2 from the germline V gene are MGHRA and YSYEKL. This CDR3 is built from 15 residues.

This chain uses TRBV19 with TRBJ1-1; 7 bases are shared with TRBD1. There are 14 residues in the CDR3. J gave up 0 bases and V 7 bases, and 5 bases lay outside the gene matches. Germline values: CDR1 LNHDA, CDR2 SQIVND (reference sequence). CDR3 residues: CASKEGQLNTEAFF. The DNA for the CDR3 is TGTGCCAGTAAAGAGGGACAGTTGAACACTGAAGCTTTCTTT.

This sequence joins TRBV10-3 and TRBJ1-5, with D perhaps matching TRBD1 (6 bases). This CDR3 region has 14 residues. The ends were cut back, 0 bases at V and 7 bases at J, with 10 bases in the middle. Germline V lookup: CDR1 ENHRY, CDR2 SYGVKD. In nucleotides, the CDR3 is TGTGCCATCAGTGAGTCAATGGGGGCCCAGCCCCAGCATTTT. Protein sequence: CAISESMGAQPQHF.

The chain uses TRBV6-5 and TRBJ1-5; 7 positions match TRBD1. The J segment lost 6 bases and the V segment lost 6 bases, leaving 5 bases of the junction unmatched. The CDR3 is 13 residues long. From germline, CDR1 is MNHEY and CDR2 SVGAGI. The CDR3 sequence: CASSRDRVQPQHF. CDR3 DNA: TGTGCCAGCAGCCGAGACAGGGTTCAGCCCCAGCATTTT.

The gene calls are TRBV13 and TRBJ2-5, with 12 bases identical to TRBD2. CDR3 length: 17 residues. CDR1 and CDR2 (germline): PRHDT, FYEKMQ (reference sequence). Trimming took 0 bases from V and 3 from J; bases not matched to a gene: 5. CDR3: CASSLGLAGGQEETQYF. CDR3 nucleotide sequence: TGTGCCAGCAGCTTAGGACTAGCGGGGGGACAGGAAGAGACCCAGTACTTC.

The J gene is TRBJ1-2, the V gene TRBV4-3; 7 bases map to TRBD1. The V and J ends lost 4 bases and 4 bases, in that order; junction bases with no gene match: 6. This CDR3 region has 14 residues. Germline CDR1 LGHNA, CDR2 YSLEER. CDR3 nucleotides: TGCGCCAGCAGCCCGGGACAGTCTATCTATGGCTACACCTTC. It encodes CASSPGQSIYGYTF.

The chain couples TRBV7-7 to TRBJ1-1; D gene uncertain. Germline CDR1 is SSHAT and CDR2 is FNYEAQ (reference sequence). The CDR3 contains 13 residues. Trimming removed 3 bases from V and 4 bases from J, with 9 bases in between. CDR3 loop: CASSLGAGTEAFF. The CDR3 bases are TGTGCCAGCAGCTTGGGCGCGGGCACTGAAGCTTTCTTT.

This chain uses TRBV13 with TRBJ2-1; D is ambiguous. The germline gives CDR1 PRHDT, CDR2 FYEKMQ (reference sequence). The CDR3 consists of 12 residues. V dropped 3 bases and J dropped 6 bases, with 6 bases sitting between them. Here the CDR3 reads CASSFSFNEQFF. DNA for the CDR3: TGTGCCAGCAGCTTCTCTTTCAATGAGCAGTTCTTC. Supplemented by reference TRBV13 and TRBJ2-1, the full variable domain reads AAGVIQSPRHLIKEKRETATLKCYPIPRHDTVYWYQQGPGQDPQFLISFYEKMQSDKGSIPDRFSAQQFSDYHSELNMSSLELGDSALYFCASSFSFNEQFFGPGTRLTVL.

V gene TRBV9 combines with J gene TRBJ1-3, with a possible D match to TRBD1 (6 bases). Germline V gene sequence: CDR1 SGDLS, CDR2 YYNGEE. The CDR3 sequence is 17 residues long. The V end lost 4 bases, the J end lost 2 bases, and 19 bases lay between the germline ends. In DNA form, the CDR3 reads TGTGCCAGCAGCCCCTCCGCGGGGGGGCCGGCTGGAAACACCATATATTTT. Amino acids: CASSPSAGGPAGNTIYF.

This rearrangement joins TRBV19 to TRBJ2-1, with TRBD1 identical over 8 bases. CDR1 and CDR2 from the germline V gene are LNHDA and SQIVND (reference sequence). Trimming removed 3 bases from V and 8 bases from J; junction bases left unmatched: 6. The CDR3 is 14 residues long. CDR3 residues: CASSIGQGWDEQFF. In DNA, the CDR3 is TGTGCCAGTAGTATCGGACAGGGATGGGATGAGCAGTTCTTC.

The V gene is TRBV5-6, the J gene TRBJ1-5; D remains unclear. Germline values: CDR1 SGHDT, CDR2 YYEEEE. The CDR3 extends over 14 amino acids. Trimming pared 0 bases from V and 1 base from J, leaving 5 bases between. The CDR3 sequence is CASSLVRSNQPQHF. The CDR3 bases are TGTGCCAGCAGCTTGGTTCGGAGCAATCAGCCCCAGCATTTT.

The chain joins TRBV29-1 to TRBJ1-1; D is perhaps TRBD1 (5 bases). V was trimmed by 6 bases and J by 5 bases, leaving 10 bases between them. Germline V gives CDR1 SQVTM, CDR2 ANQGSEA. The CDR3 totals 11 residues. CDR3 region: CSVVGGTEAFF. DNA of the CDR3: TGCAGCGTCGTGGGGGGAACTGAAGCTTTCTTT.

CDR3 residues: CASSAPGLNEQFF. The CDR3 coding sequence is TGTGCCAGCAGTGCCCCAGGGCTCAATGAGCAGTTCTTC. The V and J genes are TRBV25-1 and TRBJ2-1; D may be TRBD1 (5 bases). V gave up 4 bases and J gave up 6 bases, with 10 bases separating them. Germline CDR1 MGHDK, CDR2 SYGVNS. The CDR3 sequence is 13 residues long.

This sequence joins TRBV9 and TRBJ1-6; D might be TRBD1 (6 bases). The CDR3 has 14 amino acids. CDR1 and CDR2 (germline): SGDLS, YYNGEE. V lost 3 bases to trimming and J lost 5 bases, with 9 bases between them. The CDR3 loop reads CASSATGNNSPLHF. The CDR3 nucleotides read TGTGCCAGCAGCGCTACAGGGAATAATTCACCCCTCCACTTT.

The chain combines TRBV9 with TRBJ1-5; D call uncertain. Trimming removed 3 bases from V and 0 bases from J, with 7 bases in between. Germline V gene sequence: CDR1 SGDLS, CDR2 YYNGEE. The CDR3 sequence is 14 residues long. CDR3 DNA: TGTGCCAGCAGCGCCGGGGTTAGCAATCAGCCCCAGCATTTT. It is translated as CASSAGVSNQPQHF.

This chain links TRBV6-5 with TRBJ2-2; TRBD2 matches 12 bases. CDR3 size: 15 residues. With V trimmed by 6 bases and J by 6 bases, 5 bases remained unmatched. The V gene's germline CDR1 is MNHEY and CDR2 SVGAGI. The CDR3 region has the DNA TGTGCCAGCAGCACTAGCGGGGGGTTCTCCGGGGAGCTGTTTTTT. Protein product: CASSTSGGFSGELFF.